This T cell receptor beta chain derives from a study of identical twins. General study results and limits: Models underestimated out-of-frame TCR alpha sharing in monozygotic twins. Rather than following the same donors, the conclusions depended on cross-sectional statistical analysis. Memory repertoires lacked the insertion deficit that abundant cord blood beta clonotypes showed.

V lost 0 bases and J 2 bases, leaving 9 bases between the germline ends. CDR1 is SGDLS, CDR2 YYNGEE, per germline. The CDR3 is 14 residues long. Each CDR3 protein is one row after TCRdb ran MiXCR on the 5' RACE reads. The repertoire consists of 500,000 to 550,000 distinct CDR3 sequences, with about 22% occurring once and the leading ten covering 0.45% to 0.5%. This clonotype has only a few counts. The antigen remains undetermined. The same data also went into a second study, on yellow fever vaccine responses in identical twins.

The chain combines TRBV9 with TRBJ2-7; no clear D gene. The sequence derives from a woman in her late teens or twenties in good health. The sample consisted of CD4+ T cells sorted from blood. Written as DNA, the CDR3 is TGTGCCAGCAGCGTAGGCTGGGAAACCTACGAGCAGTACTTC. This codes for CASSVGWETYEQYF.